This T cell receptor (beta chain) was documented in a study of shared clonotypes between healthy human individuals. The study's findings and limits: Collection of samples was limited to blood; tissue repertoires likely differ.

Sequencing was performed with immunoSEQ multiplex PCR; in TCRdb, only in-frame clones are kept and a portion is missing. The data show roughly 550,000 clones, nearly 97% seen once. The naive CD8 population came from CD45RO-negative cells selected for CCR7, without terminally differentiated effector memory CD45RA+ cells. This clone has just one count. Its antigen remains unidentified. Per the germline V gene, CDR1 is SGHDT and CDR2 is YYEEEE. Trimming cost V 4 bases and J 5 bases; bases outside gene matches: 8. This CDR3 contains 15 residues. The chain uses TRBV5-6 and TRBJ2-5, with TRBD2 identical over 10 bases. This TCR derives from a woman aged 25 to 39 in good health. Sequencing used naive CD8+ T cells sorted from blood. The CDR3 is CASSLSGRARETQYF. The CDR3 DNA sequence: TGTGCCAGCAGCCTAAGCGGGAGGGCTAGGGAGACCCAGTACTTC.